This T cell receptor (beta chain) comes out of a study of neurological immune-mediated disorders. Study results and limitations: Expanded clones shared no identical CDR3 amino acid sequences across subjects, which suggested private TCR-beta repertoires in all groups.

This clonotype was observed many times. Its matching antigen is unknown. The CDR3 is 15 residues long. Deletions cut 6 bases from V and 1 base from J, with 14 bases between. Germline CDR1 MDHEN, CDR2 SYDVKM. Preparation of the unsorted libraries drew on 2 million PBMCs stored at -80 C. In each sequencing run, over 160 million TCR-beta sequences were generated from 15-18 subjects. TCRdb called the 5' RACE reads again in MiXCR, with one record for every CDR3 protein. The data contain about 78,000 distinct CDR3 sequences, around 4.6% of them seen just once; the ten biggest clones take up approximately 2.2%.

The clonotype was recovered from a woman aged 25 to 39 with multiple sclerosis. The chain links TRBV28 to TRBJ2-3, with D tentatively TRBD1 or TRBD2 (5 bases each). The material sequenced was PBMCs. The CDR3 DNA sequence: TGTGCCAGCAGCCCCTTCGGGGCCCGCACAGATACGCAGTATTTT. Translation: CASSPFGARTDTQYF.